Following are 21 T cell receptor beta chains from one sample sequenced in a study of technical replicates of blood from a few donors. Some clones are missing from TCRdb's copy, which holds only in-frame ones; the method was immunoSEQ multiplex PCR. The table has 80,000 or so clones, almost 96% seen once. Material: T cells isolated from PBMCs. The receptor set was obtained from a human donor in good health.

The rearrangement joins TRBV7-6 to TRBJ2-1; tentatively, D is TRBD1 (6 bases). CDR1 is SGHVS, CDR2 FNYEAQ, per germline. V was pared by 5 bases and J by 12 bases, with 14 bases between. The CDR3 totals 12 residues. This chain's CDR3 is CASSPGHYLQFF. As DNA, the CDR3 is TGTGCCAGCAGCCCGGGACACTACTTGCAGTTCTTC.

The rearrangement links TRBV4-3 to TRBJ2-1; weak D call: TRBD2 (6 bases). The CDR3 is 17 amino acids. Germline V gene data show CDR1 as LGHNA and CDR2 as YSLEER. With 0 bases removed from V and 10 bases from J, the gap between germline ends came to 22 bases. This CDR3 is CASSQDWAGSLDVEQFF. For the CDR3, the DNA is TGCGCCAGCAGCCAAGATTGGGCGGGGAGCCTGGATGTAGAGCAGTTCTTC.

This chain joins TRBV5-1 and TRBJ2-2; TRBD2 is a possible D gene (5 bases). The germline V gene encodes CDR1 SGHRS and CDR2 YFSETQ. This CDR3 is built from 15 residues. V gave up 4 bases and J gave up 4 bases, with 14 bases separating them. CDR3 residues: CASSPGRDTTGELFF. In DNA form, the CDR3 reads TGCGCCAGCAGCCCTGGCCGGGATACCACCGGGGAGCTGTTTTTT.

V gene TRBV6-5 combines with J gene TRBJ2-7; 11 bases agree with TRBD2. CDR3 length: 15 residues. V lost 0 bases, J lost 4 bases, and 2 bases stayed unmatched. Germline assignment: CDR1 MNHEY and CDR2 SVGAGI. CDR3 coding DNA: TGTGCCAGCAGTTACTCTAGCGGGAGGGGATACGAGCAGTACTTC. This sequence encodes CASSYSSGRGYEQYF.

The genes are TRBV15 and TRBJ2-7; 7 nucleotides agree with TRBD2. The germline gives CDR1 LNHNV, CDR2 YYDKDF (reference sequence). The CDR3 spans 15 residues. V dropped 5 bases and J dropped 4; count of bases not matched to a gene: 11. The CDR3: CATSAEAAGAYEQYF. CDR3 nucleotides: TGTGCCACCAGCGCGGAGGCGGCGGGAGCATACGAGCAGTACTTC.

The CDR3 protein is CASSWDMNTGELFF. CDR3 nucleotides: TGTGCCAGCAGCTGGGACATGAACACCGGGGAGCTGTTTTTT. This chain uses TRBV11-2 with TRBJ2-2; tentative D call: TRBD1 (6 bases). The CDR3 runs 14 residues. The germline V gene encodes CDR1 SGHAT and CDR2 FQNNGV. With 4 bases removed from V and 1 base from J, the gap between germline ends came to 7 bases.

V is TRBV2 and J is TRBJ2-3, with 10 bases that match TRBD2. Losses at the gene ends were 8 bases for V and 2 bases for J; bases not matched to a gene: 7. Germline-derived CDR1 and CDR2 are SNHLY and FYNNEI. The CDR3 extends over 15 amino acids. The CDR3 spells CASRGTSAYTDTQYF. The CDR3, as DNA: TGTGCCAGCCGCGGGACTAGCGCATACACAGATACGCAGTATTTT.

The genes are TRBV5-1 and TRBJ2-1; D uncertain. This CDR3 comprises 13 residues. V lost 2 bases to trimming and J lost 5 bases, with 8 bases between them. Germline loops: CDR1 SGHRS, CDR2 YFSETQ. The CDR3: CASSFSRDNEQFF. The CDR3 bases are TGCGCCAGCAGCTTTAGCCGGGACAATGAGCAGTTCTTC.

The chain links TRBV7-9 to TRBJ1-3, with D hard to call. This CDR3 has 16 residues. Per the germline V gene, CDR1 is SEHNR and CDR2 is FQNEAQ (reference sequence). The V end lost 4 bases, the J end lost 4 bases, and 17 bases lay between the germline ends. The CDR3 protein is CASSSSWEEAGNTIYF. The CDR3 DNA reads as TGTGCCAGCAGCTCCTCCTGGGAGGAAGCCGGAAACACCATATATTTT.

The rearrangement joins TRBV9 to TRBJ2-2; D might be TRBD2 (5 bases). The CDR3 extends over 14 amino acids. Between the trimmed V and J ends, which lost 3 bases and 4 bases, there was a span of 10 bases. Germline V CDR1 and CDR2: SGDLS, YYNGEE. Here the CDR3 DNA reads TGTGCCAGCAGCGGGACTGGCGTCACCGGGGAGCTGTTTTTT. Amino acids: CASSGTGVTGELFF.

V is TRBV2 and J is TRBJ2-5, with TRBD2 matching over 12 bases. The junction had 5 bases not matched to a gene; V was cut back by 4 bases and J by 5 bases. The CDR3 is made up of 15 amino acids. The germline gives CDR1 SNHLY, CDR2 FYNNEI. This chain's CDR3 is CASSGLAGVGETQYF. Written as DNA, the CDR3 is TGTGCCAGCAGTGGACTAGCGGGAGTAGGGGAGACCCAGTACTTC.

The chain links TRBV23-1 to TRBJ2-1; the match to TRBD1 covers 11 bases. TRBV23-1 is identified as an open reading frame with a role that is uncertain. The trim removed 2 bases at V and 5 bases at J, leaving 8 bases unmatched. The CDR3 is 17 amino acids. Here the CDR3 DNA reads TGCGCCAGCAGTCAAAGAATACCGGGACAGGGGGACAATGAGCAGTTCTTC. Protein: CASSQRIPGQGDNEQFF.

This clone was picked up one time. The chain joins TRBV29-1 to TRBJ2-5; D remains unclear. Germline assignment: CDR1 SQVTM and CDR2 ANQGSEA. Deletions cut 3 bases from V and 3 bases from J, with 5 bases between. The CDR3 has 11 amino acids. CDR3 nucleotides: TGCAGCGTTGATGTCGAAGAGACCCAGTACTTC. Translation gives CSVDVEETQYF.

The table lists this clone with a count of one. The chain employs TRBV28 and TRBJ2-7, with TRBD1 matching 7 bases. Germline V lookup: CDR1 MDHEN, CDR2 SYDVKM. Trimming removed 6 bases from V and 2 bases from J; junction bases left unmatched: 4. CDR3 length equals 13 residues. The CDR3 DNA sequence: TGTGCCAGCAGCCGGGACAGTCCCTACGAGCAGTACTTC. It encodes CASSRDSPYEQYF.

This sequence joins TRBV7-8 and TRBJ1-5; unclear D gene. The CDR3 spans 13 residues. Germline assignment: CDR1 SGHVS and CDR2 FQNEAQ. V lost 3 bases and J 2 bases, leaving 5 bases between the germline ends. For the CDR3, the DNA is TGTGCCAGCAGCTTCCGAGGCAATCAGCCCCAGCATTTT. It encodes CASSFRGNQPQHF.

The chain links TRBV28 to TRBJ2-7; 8 bases fit TRBD2. Germline CDR1 reads MDHEN; CDR2 reads SYDVKM. The V gene end was trimmed by 3 bases and the J gene end by 5 bases; junction bases not matched to a gene: 0. The CDR3 extends over 12 amino acids. CDR3 protein: CASSLREDEQYF. The CDR3 DNA follows: TGTGCCAGCAGTTTGCGGGAGGACGAGCAGTACTTC.

CDR3 protein: CASKSGGPGFLAGYTF. The DNA for the CDR3 is TGTGCCAGCAAAAGTGGAGGGCCGGGGTTCTTGGCTGGCTACACCTTC. The rearrangement joins TRBV9 to TRBJ1-2; no firm D call. The ends were cut back, 6 bases at V and 7 bases at J, with 25 bases in the middle. Germline CDR1 reads SGDLS; CDR2 reads YYNGEE. The CDR3 loop spans 16 amino acids.

V gene TRBV28 combines with J gene TRBJ1-2; 7 nucleotides align to TRBD1. The CDR3 consists of 14 residues. The V gene's germline CDR1 is MDHEN and CDR2 SYDVKM. V dropped 5 bases and J dropped 5; count of bases not matched to a gene: 8. The CDR3, as DNA: TGTGCCAGCAGTGACAGGGAATATCCTTATGGCTACACCTTC. Amino acid sequence: CASSDREYPYGYTF.

The chain links TRBV10-3 to TRBJ2-2, with D unresolved. The V gene lost 3 bases and the J gene lost 1 base, with 15 bases spanning the gap. Germline V lookup: CDR1 ENHRY, CDR2 SYGVKD. This CDR3 contains 17 residues. CDR3 region: CAISDLLRGLNTGELFF. CDR3 nucleotide sequence: TGTGCCATCAGTGACCTTCTTAGAGGTCTGAACACCGGGGAGCTGTTTTTT.

The chain has TRBV4-1 and TRBJ1-2, with D perhaps matching TRBD1 (5 bases). Germline loops: CDR1 MGHRA, CDR2 YSYEKL. The V and J ends lost 0 bases and 4 bases respectively, with 6 bases between them. This CDR3 contains 13 residues. CDR3 loop: CASSQDGGYGYTF. For the CDR3, the DNA is TGCGCCAGCAGCCAAGACGGGGGCTATGGCTACACCTTC.

This rearrangement joins TRBV4-1 to TRBJ2-3; 9 bases fit TRBD1. Per the germline V gene, CDR1 is MGHRA and CDR2 is YSYEKL. The CDR3 length is 15 residues. J lost 3 bases, V lost 0 bases, and 1 base had no gene match. The CDR3 here is CASSQEDRGTDTQYF. The CDR3 nucleotides are TGCGCCAGCAGCCAAGAGGACAGGGGAACAGATACGCAGTATTTT.